Here is one T cell receptor (beta chain) with its context. The sample originates from a study of blood T cell repertoires in COVID-19. Germline V gene data show CDR1 as LNHNV and CDR2 as YYDKDF (reference sequence). This CDR3 contains 13 residues. The ends lost 0 bases at V and 10 bases at J; junction bases unmatched: 3. This table comes from immunoSEQ multiplex PCR, and its TCRdb copy is limited to in-frame clones, with some not included. The sample includes 300,000 to 450,000 clones, around nine tenths of them seen just once. The clonotype was recovered from a human donor in a cohort sampled during active COVID-19. This chain uses TRBV15 with TRBJ2-1; TRBD1 matches at 7 bases. The sequencing input was peripheral blood. This chain's CDR3 is CATSRDRDREQFF. DNA for the CDR3: TGTGCCACCAGCAGAGACCGGGACAGAGAGCAGTTCTTC.